The 2 T cell receptor beta chains below all came from one sample that was sequenced in a study of CD8 T cells in ankylosing spondylitis. The antigens for these receptors are not known. Overall study results and limits: Several highly homologous variants made up a TCR beta motif, and this motif appeared characteristic of ankylosing spondylitis blood.

TCRdb ran MiXCR on the 5' RACE reads and lists one entry per CDR3 protein. The table records about 800,000 distinct CDR3 sequences, about an eighth of them present only once. Material: blood, either unsorted or a sorted T cell fraction (not recorded which). Receptors were obtained from a male donor with ankylosing spondylitis.

This clonotype showed up just a few times. Written as DNA, the CDR3 is TGCAGTGCTCCGAGATACCAAGAGACCCAGTACTTC. This encodes CSAPRYQETQYF. The chain joins TRBV20-1 to TRBJ2-5; D ambiguous. CDR3 length equals 12 residues. From germline, CDR1 is DFQATT and CDR2 SNEGSKA (reference sequence). V shed 5 bases and J shed 0 bases, with 7 bases lying between them.

This clonotype was recorded many times. The chain is built from TRBV7-9 and TRBJ2-4, with TRBD2 as a possible D gene (5 bases). The CDR3 is 13 residues long. Between the trimmed V and J ends, which lost 5 bases and 5 bases, there was a span of 10 bases. The germline CDR1 and CDR2 sequences are SEHNR and FQNEAQ (reference sequence). The CDR3 DNA sequence: TGTGCCAGCAGCCCGAGAGCGGAAAACATTCAGTACTTC. Translation: CASSPRAENIQYF.